The clone carrying this T cell receptor (beta chain) has a count of ten or more. The data were obtained in a study of response to subunit inactivated influenza vaccine. There are 16 residues in the CDR3. Germline lookup yields CDR1 KGHSH and CDR2 LQKENI. Trimming cost V 3 bases and J 3 bases, with 16 bases left between them. Each CDR3 protein is one row after TCRdb ran MiXCR on the RT-PCR reads. The data contain about 570,000 distinct CDR3 sequences, about 11% of them singletons. These sequences were also reported in another study, on T cells expressing NK-cell markers. From that report: TCR beta cDNA was generated via 5'RACE template switching incorporating UMIs.

The chain carries TRBV18 and TRBJ2-3; D possibly uses TRBD1 or TRBD2 (5 bases each). The origin of this receptor is a man aged 50 to 59 who received an inactivated influenza vaccine. The input for sequencing was PBMCs from blood, taken on the day of vaccination. This CDR3 reads CASSPGDLKVTDTQYF. The CDR3, as DNA: TGTGCCAGCTCACCCGGGGACCTTAAAGTGACAGATACGCAGTATTTT.